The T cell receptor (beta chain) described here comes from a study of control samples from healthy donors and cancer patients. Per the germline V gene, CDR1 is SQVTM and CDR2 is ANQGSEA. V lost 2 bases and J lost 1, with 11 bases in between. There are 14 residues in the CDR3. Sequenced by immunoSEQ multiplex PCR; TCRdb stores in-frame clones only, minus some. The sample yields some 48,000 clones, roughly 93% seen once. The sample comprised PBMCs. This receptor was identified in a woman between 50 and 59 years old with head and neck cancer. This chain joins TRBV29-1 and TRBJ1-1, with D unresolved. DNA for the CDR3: TGCAGCGTTGAATGGGTGGGGTCGAACACTGAAGCTTTCTTT. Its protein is CSVEWVGSNTEAFF.